The TCR beta chain under discussion was sequenced for a study of cytomegalovirus exposure and HLA in healthy donors. The trim removed 1 base at V and 3 bases at J, leaving 9 bases unmatched. Germline assignment: CDR1 SGDLS and CDR2 YYNGEE. The CDR3 is 16 residues long. PCR used 60 Vbeta primers and 13 Jbeta primers. The repertoire was sequenced with immunoSEQ multiplex PCR; TCRdb's copy has only in-frame clones and lacks some. The table shows about 150,000 clones, with just under 75% occurring only once. The source is a woman in her late teens or twenties in good health and CMV-seronegative. Sequenced material: PBMCs. The J gene is TRBJ2-7, the V gene TRBV9; 8 positions match TRBD2. The CDR3 sequence: CASSVNPSGGYYEQYF. The CDR3 nucleotides are TGTGCCAGCAGCGTAAATCCGAGCGGGGGCTACTACGAGCAGTACTTC.